Listed below are T cell receptor beta chains from one sample, sequenced in a study of PD-L1 blockade in urothelial cancer. TCRdb's table, derived via immunoSEQ multiplex PCR, lists solely in-frame clones and lacks some. Of tens of thousands of clones in the sample, about 87% were seen once. The input for sequencing was PBMCs, taken around atezolizumab (anti-PD-L1) treatment. The receptor set was obtained from a man between 60 and 75 years old with urothelial cancer. CDR3s include the opening cysteine and the closing phenylalanine or tryptophan. The D gene is left open where the match is weak. Rows give clone size only sometimes, using once, few, many, or a class for an expanded clone.

V	J	D	size	CDR3	DNA
TRBV28	TRBJ1-4	NA	NA	CASSSLDRREKLFF	TGTGCCAGCAGTTCCTTGGACCGGAGGGAAAAACTGTTTTTT
TRBV11-3	TRBJ1-2	NA	NA	CASNLTGTINYGYTF	TGTGCCAGCAACTTAACCGGGACAATTAACTATGGCTACACCTTC
TRBV2	TRBJ1-6	NA	NA	CASRENIQNSPLHF	TGTGCCAGCAGGGAAAACATTCAGAATTCACCCCTCCACTTT
TRBV7-2	TRBJ2-7	TRBD2	once	CASSPTSGRSEQYF	TGTGCCAGCAGTCCCACTAGCGGGAGGTCCGAGCAGTACTTC
TRBV30	TRBJ2-7	NA	medium-sized	CAWSEQAYEQYF	TGTGCCTGGAGTGAACAGGCCTACGAGCAGTACTTC
TRBV27	TRBJ2-6	NA	NA	CASSLFAGAGANVLTF	TGTGCCAGCAGTTTATTTGCAGGGGCCGGGGCCAACGTCCTGACTTTC
TRBV4-2	TRBJ2-7	NA	NA	CASSQDTAGPREQYF	TGTGCCAGCAGCCAAGATACCGCGGGTCCGCGGGAGCAGTACTTC
TRBV29-1	TRBJ2-5	TRBD2	NA	CSALAGGGETQYF	TGCAGCGCACTAGCGGGAGGAGGAGAGACCCAGTACTTC
TRBV5-6	TRBJ2-2	TRBD1	few	CASSWGQGRITGELFF	TGTGCCAGCAGCTGGGGACAGGGTAGGATCACCGGGGAGCTGTTTTTT
TRBV27	TRBJ2-3	NA	once	CASSQDMGQEYF	TGTGCCAGCAGCCAAGATATGGGACAAGAGTATTTT
TRBV9	TRBJ2-3	TRBD2	NA	CASSVVSLAGVPDTQYF	TGTGCCAGCAGCGTAGTATCCTTAGCGGGAGTACCAGATACGCAGTATTTT
TRBV9	TRBJ1-1	NA	NA	CASSERSRGNTEAFF	TGTGCCAGCAGCGAACGATCAAGGGGGAACACTGAAGCTTTCTTT
TRBV18	TRBJ1-1	NA	NA	CASSPGGVRGTEAFF	TGTGCCAGCTCACCGGGGGGGGTACGGGGCACTGAAGCTTTCTTT
TRBV4-3	TRBJ1-2	NA	NA	CASSQGGQALRSYGYTF	TGCGCCAGCAGCCAAGGGGGACAAGCCCTTAGGAGCTATGGCTACACCTTC
TRBV19	TRBJ2-5	NA	NA	CASSIELFREETQYF	TGTGCCAGTAGTATAGAACTCTTCAGGGAAGAGACCCAGTACTTC
TRBV2	TRBJ2-3	TRBD2	NA	CASRVLAEGSDTQYF	TGTGCCAGCAGAGTACTAGCGGAGGGCTCAGATACGCAGTATTTT
TRBV11-1	TRBJ2-7	TRBD1	NA	CASSSFQGAYEQYF	TGTGCCAGCAGCTCCTTCCAGGGGGCCTACGAGCAGTACTTC
TRBV7-2	TRBJ2-3	TRBD2	NA	CASSLGLAGRTDTQYF	TGTGCCAGCAGCTTGGGACTAGCGGGACGCACAGATACGCAGTATTTT
TRBV6-1	TRBJ2-3	TRBD2	NA	CASSEVESSGSGRDTQYF	TGTGCCAGCAGTGAAGTGGAATCTAGCGGGAGTGGTAGAGATACGCAGTATTTT
TRBV18	TRBJ2-6	TRBD1	NA	CASSPLGTGFSTGANVLTF	TGTGCCAGCTCACCACTGGGGACAGGGTTTAGCACTGGGGCCAACGTCCTGACTTTC
TRBV7-7	TRBJ2-5	TRBD2	NA	CASSLTTSGQETQYF	TGTGCTAGCAGCTTAACGACTAGCGGGCAAGAGACCCAGTACTTC
TRBV5-1	TRBJ2-7	TRBD1	NA	CASSWGQGEAEQYF	TGCGCCAGCAGCTGGGGACAGGGGGAGGCCGAGCAGTACTTC
TRBV29-1	TRBJ2-5	NA	NA	CSVGSRRETQYF	TGCAGCGTTGGGAGTCGTCGAGAGACCCAGTACTTC
TRBV30	TRBJ1-2	TRBD1	NA	CAWRGDRGAFYGYTF	TGTGCCTGGAGGGGGGACAGGGGGGCTTTCTATGGCTACACCTTC
TRBV7-3	TRBJ2-3	NA	NA	CASSPSRQDTQYF	TGTGCCAGCAGCCCCTCGCGGCAAGATACGCAGTATTTT
TRBV11-3	TRBJ2-3	TRBD2	once	CASSPTGGGSTDTQYF	TGTGCCAGCAGCCCGACGGGTGGCGGGAGTACAGATACGCAGTATTTT
TRBV30	TRBJ1-2	NA	NA	CAWSPRSGGWGGYTF	TGTGCCTGGAGCCCCAGGTCCGGGGGGTGGGGTGGCTACACCTTC
TRBV18	TRBJ1-5	TRBD1	NA	CASSPGTASNQPQHF	TGTGCCAGCTCACCCGGGACAGCAAGCAATCAGCCCCAGCATTTT
TRBV11-2	TRBJ2-7	NA	once	CASSLGQRSTYEQYF	TGTGCCAGCAGCTTAGGGCAGCGGAGTACCTACGAGCAGTACTTC
TRBV30	TRBJ1-2	TRBD1	NA	CAWRTTGDRGYTF	TGTGCCTGGAGAACAACAGGGGATCGCGGCTACACCTTC
TRBV4-3	TRBJ2-3	TRBD2	NA	CASSQDASSGRADTQYF	TGCGCCAGCAGCCAAGATGCGTCTAGCGGGAGGGCAGATACGCAGTATTTT
TRBV6-1	TRBJ1-1	NA	NA	CASSELADRSAFF	TGTGCCAGCAGTGAACTGGCGGACAGATCGGCTTTCTTT
TRBV10-3	TRBJ2-7	NA	NA	CASSPQSLYEQYF	TGTGCCTCTTCCCCCCAGTCCCTCTACGAGCAGTACTTC
TRBV10-2	TRBJ2-5	NA	once	CASNEGGSETQYF	TGCGCCAGCAACGAAGGGGGATCGGAGACCCAGTACTTC
TRBV9	TRBJ2-7	TRBD2	NA	CASSKSGTTSYEQYF	TGTGCCAGCAGCAAATCCGGGACTACGTCCTACGAGCAGTACTTC
TRBV7-9	TRBJ1-2	NA	NA	CASTYLRGRNYGYTF	TGTGCCAGCACCTACTTAAGGGGTAGGAACTATGGCTACACCTTC
TRBV19	TRBJ2-5	NA	NA	CASTSGPDIFETQYF	TGTGCCAGTACCTCAGGCCCCGACATCTTCGAGACCCAGTACTTC
TRBV19	TRBJ2-5	TRBD2	once	CASSSGLRGGETQYF	TGTGCCAGTAGTAGTGGGCTCCGGGGGGGGGAGACCCAGTACTTC
TRBV11-2	TRBJ1-1	TRBD1	NA	CASRPSHRGRGVSDTEAFF	TGTGCCAGCAGGCCGTCGCACAGGGGGCGCGGGGTGAGCGACACTGAAGCTTTCTTT
TRBV9	TRBJ1-5	TRBD1	NA	CASSDGTGGNQPQHF	TGTGCCAGCAGCGACGGGACAGGGGGCAATCAGCCCCAGCATTTT
TRBV13	TRBJ2-2	TRBD2	NA	CASSLTSGRVWNTGELFF	TGTGCCAGCAGCTTGACTAGCGGGAGGGTTTGGAACACCGGGGAGCTGTTTTTT
TRBV5-4	TRBJ2-2	TRBD2	NA	CASRTTGGANTGELFF	TGTGCCAGCAGAACCACGGGGGGGGCTAACACCGGGGAGCTGTTTTTT
TRBV19	TRBJ1-2	TRBD1	once	CASSLRQGEDGYTF	TGTGCCAGTAGTCTAAGACAGGGAGAGGATGGCTACACCTTC
TRBV7-9	TRBJ1-1	NA	once	CASSLVSGVNTEAFF	TGTGCCAGCAGCTTAGTATCCGGGGTGAACACTGAAGCTTTCTTT
TRBV16	TRBJ2-7	NA	few	CASSPIWDSNREQYF	TGTGCCAGCAGTCCAATATGGGACTCCAATCGCGAGCAGTACTTC
TRBV6-5	TRBJ2-7	NA	NA	CASSYRVADFSYEQYF	TGTGCCAGCAGTTACAGGGTAGCGGACTTCTCCTACGAGCAGTACTTC
TRBV7-9	TRBJ2-1	TRBD2	once	CASSSKRTSGSYDNEQFF	TGTGCCAGCAGCTCGAAAAGGACTAGCGGGAGTTATGATAATGAGCAGTTCTTC
TRBV12-5	TRBJ2-7	NA	once	CASGKGQHEQYF	TGTGCTAGTGGCAAAGGACAGCACGAGCAGTACTTC
TRBV28	TRBJ2-1	TRBD2	NA	CASSFIRGVSYNEQFF	TGTGCCAGCAGTTTTATTCGGGGGGTCTCCTACAATGAGCAGTTCTTC
TRBV6-4	TRBJ2-1	NA	NA	CASSEGRNNEQFF	TGTGCCAGCAGTGAGGGGAGAAACAATGAGCAGTTCTTC
TRBV9	TRBJ1-5	TRBD1	NA	CASSPRSDRNQPQHF	TGTGCCAGCAGCCCTCGATCGGACAGGAATCAGCCCCAGCATTTT
TRBV7-6	TRBJ2-1	TRBD2	NA	CASSLSGSSYNEQFF	TGTGCCAGCAGCTTGAGCGGGAGCTCCTACAATGAGCAGTTCTTC
TRBV25-1	TRBJ1-3	NA	NA	CASSQDVDRYSGNTIYF	TGTGCCAGCAGCCAAGACGTCGACAGATACTCTGGAAACACCATATATTTT
TRBV10-3	TRBJ1-4	NA	NA	CAISEGAMTNEKLFF	TGTGCCATCAGTGAGGGGGCTATGACTAATGAAAAACTGTTTTTT
TRBV7-9	TRBJ1-1	NA	NA	CASSSSGGETEAFF	TGTGCCAGCAGCTCCAGTGGGGGGGAGACTGAAGCTTTCTTT
TRBV7-9	TRBJ2-7	TRBD1	NA	CASSPSGTATAEQYF	TGTGCCAGCAGCCCTTCGGGGACAGCTACAGCCGAGCAGTACTTC